What follows is one T cell receptor (beta chain) and its context. Antigen: not known. This sample is part of a study of chemoradiotherapy in HPV16-positive cancers. This CDR3 region has 9 residues. Germline V lookup: CDR1 SNHLY, CDR2 FYNNEI. V lost 8 bases and J 11 bases, leaving 9 bases between the germline ends. Assay used: immunoSEQ multiplex PCR; TCRdb lists only in-frame clones, some missing. Of some 5,000 clones in the sample, around 94% are singletons; the top ten hold around 4.7%. Study conclusions and caveats: Functional assays defining HPV-specific T cells used only two HPV16-positive patients. In HPV16-positive patients, HPV-responsive T-cell expansion tracked better recurrence-free survival. Candidate HPV-specific clones and E7-related TCR motifs grew in tumor during treatment.

The chain carries TRBV2 and TRBJ1-1; possibly TRBD1 for D (5 bases). The specimen was taken from a patient who underwent chemoradiotherapy. The TCR originated in a human donor with HPV-associated anogenital cancer. In nucleotides, the CDR3 is TGTGCCAGCGGGGCTGGGGCTTTCTTT. Its protein product is CASGAGAFF.